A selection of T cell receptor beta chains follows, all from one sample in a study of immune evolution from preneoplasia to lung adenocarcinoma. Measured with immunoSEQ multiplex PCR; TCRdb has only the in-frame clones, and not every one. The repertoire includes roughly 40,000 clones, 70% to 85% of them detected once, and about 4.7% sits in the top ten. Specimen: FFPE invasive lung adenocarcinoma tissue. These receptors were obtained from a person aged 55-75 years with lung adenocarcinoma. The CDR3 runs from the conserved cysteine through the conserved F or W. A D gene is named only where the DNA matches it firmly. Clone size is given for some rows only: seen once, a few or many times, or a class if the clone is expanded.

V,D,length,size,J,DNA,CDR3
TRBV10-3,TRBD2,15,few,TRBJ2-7,TGTGCCATCAGTGAAGGGACTAGCGGGGACTACGAGCAGTACTTC,CAISEGTSGDYEQYF
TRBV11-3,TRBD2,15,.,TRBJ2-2,TGTGCCAGCAGCAAACCGGGGGGGGGCCGAGTAGAGCTGTTTTTT,CASSKPGGGRVELFF
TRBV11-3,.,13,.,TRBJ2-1,TGTGCCAGCAGCTTAGAAAGGGAGGATGAGCAGTTCTTC,CASSLEREDEQFF
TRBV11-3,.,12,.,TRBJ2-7,TGTGCCAGCAGCCGGACAGACTACGAGCAGTACTTC,CASSRTDYEQYF
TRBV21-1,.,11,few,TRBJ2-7,TGTGACCTGACTGCTTCCTACGAGCAGTACTTC,CDLTASYEQYF
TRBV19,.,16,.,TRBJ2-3,TGTGCCAGTAGCATCGCAATGACACCAGCCACAGATACGCAGTATTTT,CASSIAMTPATDTQYF
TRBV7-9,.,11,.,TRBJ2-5,TGTGCCAGCAGCCCCTGGGAGACCCAGTACTTC,CASSPWETQYF
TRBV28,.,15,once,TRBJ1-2,TGTGCCAGCAGTTTATTGGGACCCCTAGACTATGGCTACACCTTC,CASSLLGPLDYGYTF
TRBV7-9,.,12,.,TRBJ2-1,TGTGCCAGCAGCTTTAGCGAGGGTGAGCAGTTCTTC,CASSFSEGEQFF
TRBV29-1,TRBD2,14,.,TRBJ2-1,TGCAGCGTTGGTGTAGCGGGAGTAGGTGGTGAGCAGTTCTTC,CSVGVAGVGGEQFF
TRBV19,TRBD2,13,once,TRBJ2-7,TGTGCCAGTAGTCCCCAGCGGGGTTACGAGCAGTACTTC,CASSPQRGYEQYF
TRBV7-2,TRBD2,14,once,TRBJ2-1,TGTGCCAGCAGCGCTAGCGGGAGTCACTATGAGCAGTTCTTC,CASSASGSHYEQFF
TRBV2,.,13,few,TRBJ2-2,TGTGCCAGCAGTGGGGGTCTGGCCGGGGAGCTGTTTTTT,CASSGGLAGELFF
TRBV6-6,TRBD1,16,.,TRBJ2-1,TGTGCCAGCAGTTACACGGGACAGGGGAAAGTTAGTGAGCAGTTCTTC,CASSYTGQGKVSEQFF
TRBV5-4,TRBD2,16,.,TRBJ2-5,TGTGCCAGCAGCTTGTCCTTAGCGGGAGGGCCGCAGACCCAGTACTTC,CASSLSLAGGPQTQYF
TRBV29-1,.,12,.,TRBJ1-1,TGCACCGGCCTGGGGCAGAACACTGAAGCTTTCTTT,CTGLGQNTEAFF
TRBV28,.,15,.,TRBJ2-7,TGTGCCAGCAGTCCTCCCCGAGCGGGCTCCTACGAGCAGTACTTC,CASSPPRAGSYEQYF
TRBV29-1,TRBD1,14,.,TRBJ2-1,TGCAGCGTTGAGGGACAGGGAATATACAATGAGCAGTTCTTC,CSVEGQGIYNEQFF
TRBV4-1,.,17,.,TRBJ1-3,TGCGCCAGCAGCCAAAGAACAGGGTCCGCCTCTGGAAACACCATATATTTT,CASSQRTGSASGNTIYF
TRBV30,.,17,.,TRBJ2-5,TGTGCCTGGAGGCGCAGGGGCGCTTTGGGGGCTCAAGAGACCCAGTACTTC,CAWRRRGALGAQETQYF
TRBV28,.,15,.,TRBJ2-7,TGTGCCAGCAGTTTAGTGGGCTCTACGTCCTACGAGCAGTACTTC,CASSLVGSTSYEQYF
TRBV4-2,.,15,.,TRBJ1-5,TGTGCCAGCAGCCAAGATGCAGTTAGCAATCAGCCCCAGCATTTT,CASSQDAVSNQPQHF